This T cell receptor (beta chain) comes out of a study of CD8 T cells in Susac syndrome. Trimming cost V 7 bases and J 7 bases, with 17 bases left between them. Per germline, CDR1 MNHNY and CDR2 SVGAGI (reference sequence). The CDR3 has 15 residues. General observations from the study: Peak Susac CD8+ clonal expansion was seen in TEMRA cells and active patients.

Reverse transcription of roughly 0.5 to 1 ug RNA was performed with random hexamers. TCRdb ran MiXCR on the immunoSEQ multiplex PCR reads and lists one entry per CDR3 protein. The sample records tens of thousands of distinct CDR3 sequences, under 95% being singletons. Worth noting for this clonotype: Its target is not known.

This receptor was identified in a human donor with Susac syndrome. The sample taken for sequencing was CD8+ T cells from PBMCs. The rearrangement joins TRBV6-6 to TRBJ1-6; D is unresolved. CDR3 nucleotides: TGTGCCAGCATCCTCCGGCACAGAGAAAATTCACCCCTCCACTTT. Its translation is CASILRHRENSPLHF.